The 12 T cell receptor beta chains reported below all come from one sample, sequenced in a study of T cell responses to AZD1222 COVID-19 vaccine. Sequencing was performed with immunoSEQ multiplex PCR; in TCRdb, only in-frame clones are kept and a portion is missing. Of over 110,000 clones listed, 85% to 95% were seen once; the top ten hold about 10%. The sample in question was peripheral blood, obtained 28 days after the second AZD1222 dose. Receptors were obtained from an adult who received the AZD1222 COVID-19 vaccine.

The CDR3 reads CAWSGGGLFNEQFF. CDR3 nucleotides: TGTGCCTGGAGTGGGGGAGGACTTTTCAATGAGCAGTTCTTC. The rearrangement uses TRBV30 and TRBJ2-1, with D possibly matching TRBD2 (6 bases). Between the trimmed V and J ends, which lost 1 base and 6 bases, there was a span of 13 bases. This CDR3 region has 14 residues. Germline V gene sequence: CDR1 GTSNPN, CDR2 SVGIG (reference sequence).

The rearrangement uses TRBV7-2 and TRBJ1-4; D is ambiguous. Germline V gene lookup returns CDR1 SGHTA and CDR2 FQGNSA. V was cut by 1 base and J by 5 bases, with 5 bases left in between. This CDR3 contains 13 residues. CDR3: CASSLGANEKLFF. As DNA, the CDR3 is TGTGCCAGCAGCTTAGGAGCAAATGAAAAACTGTTTTTT.

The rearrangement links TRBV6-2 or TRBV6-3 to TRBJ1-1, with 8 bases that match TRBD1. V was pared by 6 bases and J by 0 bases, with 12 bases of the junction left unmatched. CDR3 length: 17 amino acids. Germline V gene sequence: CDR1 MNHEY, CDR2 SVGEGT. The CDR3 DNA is TGTGCCAGCAGCCCTTCCGCCCGGGACAGGATGAACACTGAAGCTTTCTTT. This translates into CASSPSARDRMNTEAFF.

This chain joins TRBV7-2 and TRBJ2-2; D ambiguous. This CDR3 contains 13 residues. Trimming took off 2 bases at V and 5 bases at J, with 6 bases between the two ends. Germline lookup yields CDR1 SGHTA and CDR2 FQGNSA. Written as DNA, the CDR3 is TGTGCCAGCAGCTTAAAAAGAACCGGGGAGCTGTTTTTT. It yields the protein CASSLKRTGELFF.

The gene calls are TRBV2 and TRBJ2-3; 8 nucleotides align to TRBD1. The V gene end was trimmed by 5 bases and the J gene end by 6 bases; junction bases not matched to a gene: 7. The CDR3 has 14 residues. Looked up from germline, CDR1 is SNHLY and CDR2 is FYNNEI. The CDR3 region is CASSQNRGMDTQYF. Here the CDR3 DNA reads TGTGCCAGCAGTCAGAACAGGGGGATGGATACGCAGTATTTT.

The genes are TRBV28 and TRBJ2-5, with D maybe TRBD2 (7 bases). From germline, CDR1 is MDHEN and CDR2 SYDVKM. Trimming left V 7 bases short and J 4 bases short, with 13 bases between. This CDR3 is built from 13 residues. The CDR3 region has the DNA TGTGCCAGCACCGAGGGAGGGGGAGAGACCCAGTACTTC. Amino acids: CASTEGGGETQYF.

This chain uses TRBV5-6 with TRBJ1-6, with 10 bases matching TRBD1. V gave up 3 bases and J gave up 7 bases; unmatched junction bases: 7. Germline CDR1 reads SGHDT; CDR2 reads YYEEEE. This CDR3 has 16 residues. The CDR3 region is CASSSRQGARNSPLHF. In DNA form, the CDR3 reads TGTGCCAGCAGCTCCCGACAGGGGGCAAGGAATTCACCCCTCCACTTT.

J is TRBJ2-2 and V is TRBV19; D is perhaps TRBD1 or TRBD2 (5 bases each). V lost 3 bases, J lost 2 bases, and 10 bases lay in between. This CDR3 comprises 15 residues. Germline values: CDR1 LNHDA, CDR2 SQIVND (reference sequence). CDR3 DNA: TGTGCCAGTAGTATCGGGACGGTTAACACCGGGGAGCTGTTTTTT. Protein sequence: CASSIGTVNTGELFF. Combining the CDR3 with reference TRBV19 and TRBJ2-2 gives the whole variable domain DGGITQSPKYLFRKEGQNVTLSCEQNLNHDAMYWYRQDPGQGLRLIYYSQIVNDFQKGDIAEGYSVSREKKESFPLTVTSAQKNPTAFYLCASSIGTVNTGELFFGEGSRLTVL.

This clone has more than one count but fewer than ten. CDR3: CASSESQGWAGELFF. In DNA, the CDR3 is TGTGCCAGCAGTGAATCTCAGGGGTGGGCCGGGGAGCTGTTTTTT. The rearrangement uses TRBV6-1 and TRBJ2-2; possible D gene TRBD1, 6 bases. The CDR3 is 15 residues long. V lost 2 bases and J 6 bases, leaving 13 bases between the germline ends. CDR1 is MNHNS and CDR2 is SASEGT in the germline V gene.

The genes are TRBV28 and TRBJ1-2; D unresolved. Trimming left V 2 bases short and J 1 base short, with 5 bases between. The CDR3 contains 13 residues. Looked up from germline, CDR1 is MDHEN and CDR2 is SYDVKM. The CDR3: CASSLNGNYGYTF. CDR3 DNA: TGTGCCAGCAGTTTAAATGGTAACTATGGCTACACCTTC.

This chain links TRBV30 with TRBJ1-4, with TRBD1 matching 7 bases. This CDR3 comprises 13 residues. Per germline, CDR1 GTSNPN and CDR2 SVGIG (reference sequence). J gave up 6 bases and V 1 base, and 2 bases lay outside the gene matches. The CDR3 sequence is CAWSGQGHEKLFF. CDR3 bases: TGTGCCTGGAGTGGACAGGGACATGAAAAACTGTTTTTT.

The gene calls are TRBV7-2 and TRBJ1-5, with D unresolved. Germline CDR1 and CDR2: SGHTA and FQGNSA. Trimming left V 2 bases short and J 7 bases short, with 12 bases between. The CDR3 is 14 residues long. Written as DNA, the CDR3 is TGTGCCAGCAGCTTAATTTCGGGGTCCCAGCCCCAGCATTTT. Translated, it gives CASSLISGSQPQHF.